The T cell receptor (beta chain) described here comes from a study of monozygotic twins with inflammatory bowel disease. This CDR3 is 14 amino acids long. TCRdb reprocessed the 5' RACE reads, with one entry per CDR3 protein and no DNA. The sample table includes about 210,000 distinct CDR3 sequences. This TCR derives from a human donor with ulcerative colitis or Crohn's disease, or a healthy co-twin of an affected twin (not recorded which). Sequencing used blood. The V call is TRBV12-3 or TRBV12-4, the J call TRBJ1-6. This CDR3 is CASSPWGGDSPLHF.